The rows below give T cell receptor beta chains drawn from one sample of a study of control samples from healthy donors and cancer patients. Clones were read by immunoSEQ multiplex PCR, and TCRdb kept only the in-frame ones, dropping some. Here the sample spans over 200,000 clones, approximately 80% being singletons. Sequences were obtained from PBMCs. Every receptor here comes from a woman in her sixties with lung cancer. Each CDR3 is given with its conserved first and last residue. D genes are given only for firm matches. Rows give clone size only sometimes, using once, few, many, or a class for an expanded clone.

size	V	D	J	DNA	CDR3
NA	TRBV18	TRBD1	TRBJ1-6	TGTGCCAGCTCACCCCAGGGACAGGGGAATTCACCCCTCCACTTT	CASSPQGQGNSPLHF
many	TRBV7-3	NA	TRBJ1-1	TGTGCCAGCAGCGTCGACAGAAACACTGAAGCTTTCTTT	CASSVDRNTEAFF
NA	TRBV9	NA	TRBJ2-7	TGTGCCAGCAGCCGGGCCCTGGGGGGGGGCCGTAACGAGCAGTACTTC	CASSRALGGGRNEQYF
few	TRBV5-1	NA	TRBJ1-1	TGCGCCAGCAGCTTTCAGGAATCCACTGAAGCTTTCTTT	CASSFQESTEAFF
NA	TRBV19	NA	TRBJ2-1	TGTGCCAGTAGTATAGGAGTCCGCGGGGATGAGCAGTTCTTC	CASSIGVRGDEQFF
once	TRBV2	TRBD1	TRBJ1-2	TGTGCCAGCAGGCCCGGGACAGGCTATGGCTACACCTTC	CASRPGTGYGYTF
NA	TRBV20-1	TRBD2	TRBJ2-7	TGCAGTGCTAGTCCATTATTGCGGGAGGGCTACGAGCAGTACTTC	CSASPLLREGYEQYF
NA	TRBV3-1/TRBV3-2	NA	TRBJ2-2	TGTGCCAGCAGCCAAAGCGCGGGGGCCACCGGGGAGCTGTTTTTT	CASSQSAGATGELFF
NA	TRBV2	NA	TRBJ2-3	TGTGCCGGAAGTGGCGCAGATACGCAGTATTTT	CAGSGADTQYF
NA	TRBV9	TRBD1	TRBJ2-7	TGTGCCAGCAGCAAAGGGCAGGGGGCGGACGAGCAGTACTTC	CASSKGQGADEQYF
NA	TRBV2	NA	TRBJ2-2	TGTGCCACCGAAACGGGGCGGGGGAACACCGGGGAGCTGTTTTTT	CATETGRGNTGELFF
NA	TRBV18	TRBD2	TRBJ2-1	TGTGCCAGCTCATCGATACTAGCGGCGTCCTACAATGAGCAGTTCTTC	CASSSILAASYNEQFF
few	TRBV6-2/TRBV6-3	NA	TRBJ2-7	TGTGCCAGCAGTTATGCGGGGGCCGTAGAGCAGTACTTC	CASSYAGAVEQYF
NA	TRBV19	NA	TRBJ1-5	TGTGCCAGTAGTATAACGCCCCGGACAGTGGGTTCTCCTTCTTTT	CASSITPRTVGSPSF
once	TRBV14	TRBD2	TRBJ2-7	TGTGCCAGCAGCCACCCCGGGGGGGGGAAGCAGTACTTC	CASSHPGGGKQYF
NA	TRBV2	NA	TRBJ2-4	TGTGCCAGCAGTGAGGGAGTTTTGGGACACATTCAGTACTTC	CASSEGVLGHIQYF
NA	TRBV9	NA	TRBJ2-5	TGTGCCAGCAGCACTACTACCCAAGAGACCCAGTACTTC	CASSTTTQETQYF
NA	TRBV7-9	NA	TRBJ1-1	TGTGCCAGCAGTCCGGACCTTGGGAGCACTGAAGCTTTCTTT	CASSPDLGSTEAFF
few	TRBV5-1	NA	TRBJ1-2	TGCGCCAGCAGCGCGCGAGTAGGCGGAACCTATGGCTACACCTTC	CASSARVGGTYGYTF
few	TRBV24-1	TRBD2	TRBJ2-1	TGTGCCACCAGTGATGATCAAGCGGGGGGGCCCTATGAGCAGTTCTTC	CATSDDQAGGPYEQFF
NA	TRBV5-6	NA	TRBJ1-1	TGTGCTACGAAGGGCGGGACCTTCACCCTCATGAACACTGAAGCTTTCTTT	CATKGGTFTLMNTEAFF
NA	TRBV6-1	NA	TRBJ1-5	TGTGCCAGCAGTGAAGCGGGGATAAATCAGCCCCAGCATTTT	CASSEAGINQPQHF
NA	TRBV7-7	NA	TRBJ1-6	TGTGCCAGCAGCTTGCAGGGCCCCAATAATTCACCCCTCCACTTT	CASSLQGPNNSPLHF
few	TRBV7-8	NA	TRBJ2-7	TGTGCCAGCAGCACCGGGACCAACTACGAGCAGTACTTC	CASSTGTNYEQYF
NA	TRBV3-1/TRBV3-2	NA	TRBJ2-5	TGTGCCAGCAGCAATAACGGAGAGACCCAGTACTTC	CASSNNGETQYF
once	TRBV3-1/TRBV3-2	NA	TRBJ1-1	TGTGCCAGCAGCCGACCTGGGGGATCGAAAGCTTTCTTT	CASSRPGGSKAFF
few	TRBV6-5	NA	TRBJ1-3	TGTGCCAGCACTACGGGACTCCTCTCTGGAAACACCATATATTTT	CASTTGLLSGNTIYF